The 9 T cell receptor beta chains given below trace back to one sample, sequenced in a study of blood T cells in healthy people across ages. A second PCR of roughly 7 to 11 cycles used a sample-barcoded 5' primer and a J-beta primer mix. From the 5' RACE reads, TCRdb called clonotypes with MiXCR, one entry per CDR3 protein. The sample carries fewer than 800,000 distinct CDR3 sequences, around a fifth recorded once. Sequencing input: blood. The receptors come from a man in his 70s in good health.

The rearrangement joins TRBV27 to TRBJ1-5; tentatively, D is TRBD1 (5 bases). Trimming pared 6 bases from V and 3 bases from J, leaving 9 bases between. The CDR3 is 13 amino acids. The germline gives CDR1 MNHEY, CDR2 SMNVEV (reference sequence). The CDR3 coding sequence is TGTGCCAGCAGGGGGGAGTTCAATCAGCCCCAGCATTTT. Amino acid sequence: CASRGEFNQPQHF.

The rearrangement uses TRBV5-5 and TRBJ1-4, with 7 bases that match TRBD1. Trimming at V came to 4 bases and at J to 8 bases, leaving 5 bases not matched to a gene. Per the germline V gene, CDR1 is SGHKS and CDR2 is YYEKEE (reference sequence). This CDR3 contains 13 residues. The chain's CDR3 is CASSRTTGEKLFF. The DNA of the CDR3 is TGTGCCAGCAGCCGGACGACAGGGGAAAAACTGTTTTTT.

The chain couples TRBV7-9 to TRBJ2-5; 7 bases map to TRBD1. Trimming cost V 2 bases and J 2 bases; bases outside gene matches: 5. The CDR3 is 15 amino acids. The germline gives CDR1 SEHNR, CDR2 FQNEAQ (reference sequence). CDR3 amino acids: CASSLTGVGQETQYF. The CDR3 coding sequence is TGTGCCAGCAGCTTAACAGGGGTGGGGCAAGAGACCCAGTACTTC. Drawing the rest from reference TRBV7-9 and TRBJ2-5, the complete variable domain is DTGVSQNPRHKITKRGQNVTFRCDPISEHNRLYWYRQTLGQGPEFLTYFQNEAQLEKSRLLSDRFSAERPKGSFSTLEIQRTEQGDSAMYLCASSLTGVGQETQYFGPGTRLLVL.

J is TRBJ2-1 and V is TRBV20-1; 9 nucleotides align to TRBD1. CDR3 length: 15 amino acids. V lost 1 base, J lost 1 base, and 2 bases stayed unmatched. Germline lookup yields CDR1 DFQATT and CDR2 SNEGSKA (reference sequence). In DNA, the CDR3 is TGCAGTGCTAGAGGACAGGGGGATTCCTACAATGAGCAGTTCTTC. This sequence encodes CSARGQGDSYNEQFF.

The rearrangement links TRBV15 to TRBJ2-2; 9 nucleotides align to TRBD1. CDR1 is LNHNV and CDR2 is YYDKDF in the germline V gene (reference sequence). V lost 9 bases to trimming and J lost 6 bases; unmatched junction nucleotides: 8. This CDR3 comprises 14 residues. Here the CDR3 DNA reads TGTGCCACGAGTGACAGGGGGTTGGCCGGGGAGCTGTTTTTT. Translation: CATSDRGLAGELFF. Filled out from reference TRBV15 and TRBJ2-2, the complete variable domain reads DAMVIQNPRYQVTQFGKPVTLSCSQTLNHNVMYWYQQKSSQAPKLLFHYYDKDFNNEADTPDNFQSRRPNTSFCFLDIRSPGLGDTAMYLCATSDRGLAGELFFGEGSRLTVL.

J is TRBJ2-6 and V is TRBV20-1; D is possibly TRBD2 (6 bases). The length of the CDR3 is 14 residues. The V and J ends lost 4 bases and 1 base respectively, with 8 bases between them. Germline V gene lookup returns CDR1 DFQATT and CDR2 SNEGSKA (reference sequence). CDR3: CSANSGSGANVLTF. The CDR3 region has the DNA TGCAGTGCTAATAGCGGATCTGGGGCCAACGTCCTGACTTTC.

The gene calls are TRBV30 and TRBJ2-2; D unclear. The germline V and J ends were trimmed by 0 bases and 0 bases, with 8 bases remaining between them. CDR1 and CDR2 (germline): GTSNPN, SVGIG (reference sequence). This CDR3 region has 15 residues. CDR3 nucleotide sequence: TGTGCCTGGAGTGTTATGACGGCGAACACCGGGGAGCTGTTTTTT. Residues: CAWSVMTANTGELFF.

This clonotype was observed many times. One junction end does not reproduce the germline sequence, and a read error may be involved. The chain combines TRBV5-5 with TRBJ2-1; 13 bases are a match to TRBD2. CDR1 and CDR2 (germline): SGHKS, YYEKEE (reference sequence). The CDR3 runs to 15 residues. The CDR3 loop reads CASRLGLAGLNEQFF. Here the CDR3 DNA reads TGTGCCAGCAGGTTGGGACTAGCGGGACTAAATGAGCAGTTCTTC.

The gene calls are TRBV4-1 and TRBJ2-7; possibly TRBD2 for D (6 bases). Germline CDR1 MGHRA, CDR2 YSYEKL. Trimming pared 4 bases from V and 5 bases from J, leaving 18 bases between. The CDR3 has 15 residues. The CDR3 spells CASSPPGELVNEQYF. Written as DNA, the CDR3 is TGCGCCAGCAGCCCTCCGGGGGAACTAGTCAACGAGCAGTACTTC.